A single sample gave rise to the 29 T cell receptor beta chains below, sequenced in a study of blood T cell repertoires in COVID-19. Assay: immunoSEQ multiplex PCR; the TCRdb copy retains only in-frame clones and omits some. Altogether some 140,000 clones are present, roughly 89% being singletons, with the ten largest covering roughly 0.51%. The sample consisted of peripheral blood. The receptors were sampled from a man in his fifties with acute or convalescent COVID-19.

This clone was detected a few times. The chain has TRBV5-1 and TRBJ2-2, with D uncertain. The CDR3 has 14 residues. V lost 0 bases and J 1 base, leaving 4 bases between the germline ends. Looked up from germline, CDR1 is SGHRS and CDR2 is YFSETQ. Here the CDR3 DNA reads TGCGCCAGCAGCTTGGCGGGGAACACCGGGGAGCTGTTTTTT. The encoded protein is CASSLAGNTGELFF.

This chain links TRBV5-4 with TRBJ2-5; possible D gene TRBD2, 5 bases. CDR3 length: 16 residues. The germline V and J ends were trimmed by 0 bases and 4 bases, with 16 bases remaining between them. From germline, CDR1 is SGHNT and CDR2 YYREEE (reference sequence). The CDR3 DNA is TGTGCCAGCAGCTTGGGAGGAGGCGGGTTAGGAGAGACCCAGTACTTC. Amino acid sequence: CASSLGGGGLGETQYF. Complete variable domain (other parts from reference TRBV5-4 and TRBJ2-5): ETGVTQSPTHLIKTRGQQVTLRCSSQSGHNTVSWYQQALGQGPQFIFQYYREEENGRGNFPPRFSGLQFPNYSSELNVNALELDDSALYLCASSLGGGGLGETQYFGPGTRLLVL.

This chain links TRBV6-1 with TRBJ1-6; 9 bases map to TRBD1. CDR3 length equals 16 residues. The junction had 12 bases not matched to a gene; V was cut back by 3 bases and J by 12 bases. The germline V gene encodes CDR1 MNHNS and CDR2 SASEGT. CDR3 amino acids: CASSESGTGISLPLHF. CDR3 bases: TGTGCCAGCAGTGAGTCCGGGACAGGGATTAGCCTACCCCTCCACTTT.

This chain connects TRBV29-1 to TRBJ2-5, with a possible D match to TRBD1 (5 bases). Germline V gives CDR1 SQVTM, CDR2 ANQGSEA. V was trimmed by 6 bases and J by 3 bases, leaving 11 bases between them. The CDR3 is 12 amino acids. DNA of the CDR3: TGCAGCGTCAGGGTCCCTGAAGAGACCCAGTACTTC. Translation: CSVRVPEETQYF. Full variable domain (outside the CDR3, taken from reference TRBV29-1 and TRBJ2-5): SAVISQKPSRDICQRGTSLTIQCQVDSQVTMMFWYRQQPGQSLTLIATANQGSEATYESGFVIDKFPISRPNLTFSTLTVSNMSPEDSSIYLCSVRVPEETQYFGPGTRLLVL.

The chain couples TRBV3-1 (or the pseudogene TRBV3-2) to TRBJ2-5, with TRBD2 matching 8 bases. The CDR3 sequence is 13 residues long. Germline V gene lookup returns CDR1 LGHDT and CDR2 YNNKEL (reference sequence). The trim removed 10 bases at V and 1 base at J, leaving 5 bases unmatched. CDR3 protein: CATQLAAQETQYF. The CDR3 nucleotides are TGTGCCACCCAACTAGCGGCCCAAGAGACCCAGTACTTC.

This rearrangement joins TRBV6-1 to TRBJ2-6; 9 bases fit TRBD1. The CDR3 spans 19 residues. The V segment lost 4 bases and the J segment 0 bases; nucleotides outside the gene matches: 10. CDR1 and CDR2 (germline): MNHNS, SASEGT. CDR3 region: CASSAKGQGDYSGANVLTF. The CDR3 DNA sequence: TGTGCCAGCAGTGCGAAGGGACAGGGCGACTACTCTGGGGCCAACGTCCTGACTTTC.

The chain carries TRBV30 and TRBJ1-1, with no clear D. CDR3 size: 15 residues. CDR1 is GTSNPN and CDR2 is SVGIG in the germline V gene (reference sequence). V was trimmed by 4 bases and J by 3 bases, leaving 18 bases between them. CDR3 region: CAWIPLQVWDTEAFF. The CDR3 coding sequence is TGTGCCTGGATCCCTCTCCAGGTCTGGGACACTGAAGCTTTCTTT.

The rearrangement uses TRBV3-1 (or the pseudogene TRBV3-2) and TRBJ2-2, with no clear D. CDR3 size: 16 residues. V lost 1 base to trimming and J lost 0 bases, with 9 bases between them. Germline V gives CDR1 LGHDT, CDR2 YNNKEL (reference sequence). The CDR3 loop is CASSQAQAPNTGELFF. CDR3 sequence (DNA): TGTGCCAGCAGCCAAGCTCAGGCCCCGAACACCGGGGAGCTGTTTTTT.

V and J are TRBV7-9 and TRBJ2-2, with D possibly TRBD1 on 5 matching bases. In germline, CDR1 is SEHNR, CDR2 FQNEAQ (reference sequence). Trimming stripped 8 bases from V and 1 base from J, with 14 bases between. The CDR3 contains 15 residues. The CDR3 coding sequence is TGTGCCAGCGACCTCTGGGGCTGGAACACCGGGGAGCTGTTTTTT. Amino acids: CASDLWGWNTGELFF.

This sequence joins TRBV10-2 and TRBJ1-6, with no clear D. CDR1 and CDR2 (germline): WSHSY, SAAADI. There are 16 residues in the CDR3. Trimming cost V 0 bases and J 7 bases, with 13 bases left between them. The CDR3 reads CASSESRGLGNSPLHF. The CDR3 DNA follows: TGCGCCAGCAGTGAGTCTCGCGGACTCGGGAATTCACCCCTCCACTTT.

The genes are TRBV3-1 (or the pseudogene TRBV3-2) and TRBJ2-7; D is undetermined. The V and J ends lost 4 bases and 0 bases respectively, with 4 bases between them. The germline CDR1 and CDR2 sequences are LGHDT and YNNKEL (reference sequence). This CDR3 spans 12 amino acids. The CDR3 nucleotides read TGTGCCAGCAGCCGCAGCTCCTACGAGCAGTACGTC. Its protein product is CASSRSSYEQYV.

The rearrangement uses TRBV2 and TRBJ1-5; the D gene is possibly TRBD1 (5 bases). The CDR3 is 16 residues long. The ends were cut back, 6 bases at V and 1 base at J, with 16 bases in the middle. The V gene's germline CDR1 is SNHLY and CDR2 FYNNEI. The CDR3 protein is CASRGSREESNQPQHF. CDR3 in DNA: TGTGCCAGCAGGGGGTCCAGGGAGGAAAGCAATCAGCCCCAGCATTTT.

The chain is built from TRBV5-6 and TRBJ1-3, with no clear D. V gave up 0 bases and J gave up 1 base, with 5 bases separating them. Germline V lookup: CDR1 SGHDT, CDR2 YYEEEE. This CDR3 region has 14 residues. The CDR3 DNA reads as TGTGCCAGCAGCTTGGGCAGGTCTGGAAACACCATATATTTT. Its protein is CASSLGRSGNTIYF.

This clone was detected only once. The CDR3 loop is CASSPRLTGGYTF. CDR3 in DNA: TGTGCCAGCAGCCCCCGGTTAACGGGGGGCTACACCTTC. The chain combines TRBV5-8 with TRBJ1-2; D unresolved. Germline lookup yields CDR1 SGHTS and CDR2 YDEGEE. V was clipped by 4 bases and J by 8 bases, with 15 bases between them. CDR3 length equals 13 residues. Using reference TRBV5-8 and TRBJ1-2 for the parts outside the CDR3, the full variable domain is EAGVTQSPTHLIKTRGQQATLRCSPISGHTSVYWYQQALGLGLQFLLWYDEGEERNRGNFPPRFSGRQFPNYSSELNVNALELEDSALYLCASSPRLTGGYTFGSGTRLTVV.

J is TRBJ2-7 and V is TRBV19, with a tentative D call TRBD2 (6 bases). V was trimmed by 6 bases and J by 0 bases, leaving 12 bases between them. The CDR3 length is 14 residues. Germline assignment: CDR1 LNHDA and CDR2 SQIVND (reference sequence). CDR3 DNA sequence: TGTGCCAGTAGCTCTAGCGAAAACTCCTACGAGCAGTACTTC. As protein: CASSSSENSYEQYF.

The chain links TRBV5-4 to TRBJ2-1; 9 bases are shared with TRBD2. CDR3 length: 15 residues. The ends lost 0 bases at V and 6 bases at J; junction bases unmatched: 4. Germline assignment: CDR1 SGHNT and CDR2 YYREEE (reference sequence). The CDR3 nucleotides read TGTGCCAGCAGCTTGGGGCGGGAGGGCCTCAATGAGCAGTTCTTC. This codes for CASSLGREGLNEQFF.

CDR3 protein: CASRPDSGGGSYEQYF. In nucleotides, the CDR3 is TGTGCCAGCAGACCCGATTCAGGGGGTGGGTCCTACGAGCAGTACTTC. V gene TRBV2 combines with J gene TRBJ2-7, with 7 positions matching TRBD1. Looked up from germline, CDR1 is SNHLY and CDR2 is FYNNEI. J was trimmed by 1 base and V by 6 bases; bases with no gene match: 12. The CDR3 has 16 residues.

The chain uses TRBV6-5 and TRBJ2-1, with 10 positions matching TRBD1. The CDR3 extends over 15 amino acids. The ends lost 7 bases at V and 8 bases at J; junction bases unmatched: 11. CDR1 is MNHEY and CDR2 is SVGAGI in the germline V gene. DNA for the CDR3: TGTGCCAGCACGATGACAGGGGGCGAGTTGGATGAGCAGTTCTTC. Its translation is CASTMTGGELDEQFF.

The CDR3 loop is CASRDRAIDTQYF. The CDR3 DNA sequence: TGTGCCAGCAGGGACAGGGCGATAGATACGCAGTATTTT. The rearrangement joins TRBV28 to TRBJ2-3, with 8 bases fitting TRBD1. Germline values: CDR1 MDHEN, CDR2 SYDVKM. After removal of 6 bases from V and 5 bases from J, the junction contained 4 bases not matched to a gene. The CDR3 contains 13 residues.

The rearrangement links TRBV7-3 to TRBJ1-2; weak D call: TRBD1 (6 bases). V was pared by 2 bases and J by 6 bases, with 13 bases between. Germline V lookup: CDR1 SGHTA, CDR2 FQGTGA. The CDR3 runs to 14 residues. The CDR3 reads CASSLGGGLDGYTF. CDR3 coding DNA: TGTGCCAGCAGCTTAGGCGGGGGCCTCGATGGCTACACCTTC.

The chain combines TRBV6-5 with TRBJ1-1; D is ambiguous. Germline loops: CDR1 MNHEY, CDR2 SVGAGI. V lost 2 bases, J lost 4 bases, and 5 bases lay in between. The CDR3 has 12 amino acids. The CDR3 sequence: CASSYPLTEAFF. In nucleotides, the CDR3 is TGTGCCAGCAGTTACCCCCTCACTGAAGCTTTCTTT.

The gene calls are TRBV18 and TRBJ1-5; D is perhaps TRBD1 (6 bases). Trimming removed 6 bases at V and 5 bases at J, with 11 bases between. The CDR3 has 13 residues. Germline V CDR1 and CDR2: KGHSH, LQKENI. The CDR3 coding sequence is TGTGCCAGCTCTCGAGGGGGAGATCAGCCCCAGCATTTT. Its protein is CASSRGGDQPQHF.

The chain employs TRBV19 and TRBJ2-2; D gene unclear. The V gene's germline CDR1 is LNHDA and CDR2 SQIVND (reference sequence). Trimming removed 3 bases at V and 0 bases at J, with 8 bases between. This CDR3 has 15 residues. Here the CDR3 DNA reads TGTGCCAGTAGTATCGCAGGAACGAACACCGGGGAGCTGTTTTTT. It is translated as CASSIAGTNTGELFF.

The chain is built from TRBV27 and TRBJ2-2, with 7 positions matching TRBD1. The length of the CDR3 is 17 residues. The V gene's germline CDR1 is MNHEY and CDR2 SMNVEV (reference sequence). J was trimmed by 0 bases and V by 7 bases; bases with no gene match: 11. DNA of the CDR3: TGTGCCAGCACCCGGGACAGTCATGGGTCGAACACCGGGGAGCTGTTTTTT. This encodes CASTRDSHGSNTGELFF.

This chain joins TRBV6-5 and TRBJ2-3, with no clear D. The CDR3 totals 14 residues. The V gene lost 6 bases and the J gene lost 4 bases, with 14 bases spanning the gap. Germline V gene data show CDR1 as MNHEY and CDR2 as SVGAGI. CDR3 sequence (DNA): TGTGCCAGCAGCGTGAAGCATGAGGCAGATACGCAGTATTTT. Protein product: CASSVKHEADTQYF.

The gene calls are TRBV7-7 and TRBJ2-1, with 8 bases matching TRBD1. In germline, CDR1 is SSHAT, CDR2 FNYEAQ (reference sequence). CDR3 length: 15 residues. J lost 2 bases, V lost 6 bases, and 6 bases had no gene match. The CDR3 loop is CASSPGQETYNEQFF. Written as DNA, the CDR3 is TGTGCCAGCAGTCCGGGACAGGAGACCTACAATGAGCAGTTCTTC.

This clone has a handful of counts. The chain recombines TRBV7-3 with TRBJ2-1, with a tentative D call TRBD2 (5 bases). V lost 5 bases, J lost 7 bases, and 18 bases lay in between. Per germline, CDR1 SGHTA and CDR2 FQGTGA. CDR3 length: 15 amino acids. The CDR3 reads CASSLTSSLLNEQFF. CDR3 coding DNA: TGTGCCAGCAGCCTCACTAGTAGCTTATTGAATGAGCAGTTCTTC.

This chain joins TRBV6-5 and TRBJ1-1; a weak D match, TRBD1 (6 bases). This CDR3 is built from 13 residues. V lost 1 base to trimming and J lost 6 bases, with 9 bases between them. Per germline, CDR1 MNHEY and CDR2 SVGAGI. CDR3 residues: CASSYLPGAEAFF. The CDR3 DNA is TGTGCCAGCAGTTACTTGCCAGGGGCTGAAGCTTTCTTT.

The chain joins TRBV7-2 to TRBJ1-5, with D maybe TRBD1 (5 bases). Between the trimmed V and J ends, which lost 5 bases and 3 bases, there was a span of 14 bases. This CDR3 spans 15 amino acids. Germline lookup yields CDR1 SGHTA and CDR2 FQGNSA. The CDR3, as DNA: TGTGCCAGCAGCCTCAATAGGGGAAACAATCAGCCCCAGCATTTT. The encoded protein is CASSLNRGNNQPQHF.